This TCR beta chain was sequenced during a study of blood T cell repertoires in COVID-19 (TCRdb year 2020). Describing the broader study: The collaborator samples originated in the United States, Italy and Spain and spanned the acute and convalescent phases of COVID-19. The material from the prospective study consisted of cDNA or gDNA derived from T cells, B-cell-depleted T cells, or PBMCs. The dataset comprised deeply sampled blood TCRbeta repertoires from subjects exposed to, actively infected with, or recovered from COVID-19. A freely available public database, intended as a resource for researchers studying the immune response to SARS-CoV-2, is where the repertoires were released. The samples were drawn from two sources: the first 160 participants of the ongoing ImmuneRACE study, and over 950 subjects contributed by 6 global collaborators. Sample metadata almost always included a de-identified subject ID, COVID-19 status, age in years and sex. Where available, HLA class I and class II types were obtained from metadata supplied by the sample provider rather than from assay-based typing.

The immunoSEQ Assay, a bias-controlled multiplex PCR, was used to amplify TCRbeta CDR3 regions from genomic DNA. Per the original workflow: The number of nucleated cells in each sample was estimated from the amplification of reference gene primers within the assay. To quantify the absolute abundance of each unique TCRbeta CDR3 rearrangement, sequence reads were collapsed and filtered. Productive Simpson clonality was computed per sample as the square root of Simpson's diversity index over productive rearrangements. In TCRdb, the immuneACCESS table is reduced to in-frame sequences with V and J assigned. These tables do not hold every clone; where another copy was compared, an unresolved V gene accounts for under half, and the others remain unexplained. D and trimming come from the DNA, and the V and J calls and clone size come from that table. Present in this sample are about 230,000 clones, about 88% of which were seen just once. The ten largest clones add up to about 1% of the sample.

Spanning cysteine to phenylalanine, the CDR3 consists of 11 amino acids. The DNA shown is the 33-base CDR3, in frame from base 1. The germline ends are 6 bases apart after V is trimmed by 7 bases and J by 3 bases. General findings and caveats noted by the study authors: Clinical and demographic metadata were provided uncurated, with the amount varying by source and participant.

A remark on this clone: Its antigen has not been determined. No much larger clone is present one base from it, and per-base qualities are unavailable.

Whole blood was collected in K2EDTA tubes by collaborating institutions according to the institutions' own protocols. Collaborator samples were shipped for TCRbeta analysis as frozen whole blood, isolated PBMCs, or DNA extracted from either sample type. The chain employs TRBV12-3 or TRBV12-4 and TRBJ1-1, with the D gene too uncertain to name. The sequence derives from a man in his forties or fifties with acute or convalescent COVID-19. Sample: peripheral blood. The sequenced DNA: TGTGCCAGCACCGACTACACTGAAGCTTTCTTT. It specifies CASTDYTEAFF.